One and the same sample provided the 7 T cell receptor beta chains below, sequenced in a study of OX40 agonist ivuxolimab in advanced cancers. Repertoires were generated with immunoSEQ multiplex PCR, while TCRdb's copy carries only in-frame clones and drops some. Of about 90,000 clones in the sample, roughly 88% were seen once. This material consisted of CD4+ or CD8+ T cells sorted from blood, taken in a trial of the OX40 agonist ivuxolimab. The receptor set was obtained from an adult with an advanced solid tumor such as melanoma, head and neck, liver or kidney cancer.

This clone showed up just a few times. The identical CDR3 is also encoded by other nucleotide sequences in the sample. The chain employs TRBV7-2 and TRBJ2-3, with 9 positions matching TRBD2. V shed 2 bases, J shed 0 bases, and the junction held 0 bases outside the gene matches. CDR3 length equals 15 residues. CDR1 SGHTA and CDR2 FQGNSA come from the germline V gene. The CDR3: CASSLTSGSTDTQYF. The CDR3 coding sequence is TGTGCCAGCAGCTTAACTAGCGGGAGCACAGATACGCAGTATTTT.

The CDR3 DNA reads TGTGCCAGTAGTATTCGGGGGCTGGCCACTGAAGCTTTCTTT. Residues: CASSIRGLATEAFF. The rearrangement links TRBV19 to TRBJ1-1, with D perhaps matching TRBD1 (6 bases). The CDR3 is 14 amino acids. V lost 3 bases to trimming and J lost 4 bases, with 12 bases between them. CDR1 and CDR2 (germline): LNHDA, SQIVND (reference sequence).

V and J are TRBV6-4 and TRBJ1-2; TRBD1 aligns across 10 bases. CDR3 size: 13 residues. CDR1 is MRHNA and CDR2 is SNTAGT in the germline V gene. Unmatched junction bases numbered 5, after V lost 5 bases and J lost 8 bases. CDR3 amino acids: CASSSGTGDGYTF. The CDR3 DNA reads TGTGCCAGCAGTTCCGGGACAGGGGACGGCTACACCTTC.

This chain joins TRBV19 and TRBJ2-3; 7 bases map to TRBD2. The CDR3 runs 16 residues. V trimming: 6 bases; J trimming: 0 bases; junction bases outside the gene matches: 9. The V gene's germline CDR1 is LNHDA and CDR2 SQIVND (reference sequence). CDR3 sequence: CASRRAGSTSTDTQYF. The CDR3 DNA reads as TGTGCCAGTAGACGAGCGGGATCCACTAGCACAGATACGCAGTATTTT. The whole variable domain, remainder taken from reference TRBV19 and TRBJ2-3, is DGGITQSPKYLFRKEGQNVTLSCEQNLNHDAMYWYRQDPGQGLRLIYYSQIVNDFQKGDIAEGYSVSREKKESFPLTVTSAQKNPTAFYLCASRRAGSTSTDTQYFGPGTRLTVL.

The V gene is TRBV4-2, the J gene TRBJ2-3; D unresolved. The CDR3 spans 13 residues. Germline CDR1 reads LGHNA; CDR2 reads YNFKEQ. Trimming removed 4 bases at V and 2 bases at J, with 7 bases between. CDR3 in amino acids: CASSLNPTDTQYF. The CDR3 region has the DNA TGTGCCAGCAGCCTCAACCCCACAGATACGCAGTATTTT.

This clone was detected a few times. This sequence joins TRBV19 and TRBJ1-5, with D perhaps matching TRBD1 (5 bases). This CDR3 region has 14 residues. The germline V and J ends were trimmed by 5 bases and 4 bases, with 12 bases remaining between them. From germline, CDR1 is LNHDA and CDR2 SQIVND (reference sequence). CDR3: CASSLIGGNQPQHF. In nucleotides, the CDR3 is TGTGCCAGTAGTCTGATTGGGGGAAATCAGCCCCAGCATTTT.

The rearrangement uses TRBV18 and TRBJ1-1; D is uncertain. CDR1 KGHSH and CDR2 LQKENI come from the germline V gene. This CDR3 has 13 amino acids. V was clipped by 5 bases and J by 4 bases, with 11 bases between them. For the CDR3, the DNA is TGTGCCAGCTCATCGGACGCGGGCACTGAAGCTTTCTTT. This codes for CASSSDAGTEAFF.